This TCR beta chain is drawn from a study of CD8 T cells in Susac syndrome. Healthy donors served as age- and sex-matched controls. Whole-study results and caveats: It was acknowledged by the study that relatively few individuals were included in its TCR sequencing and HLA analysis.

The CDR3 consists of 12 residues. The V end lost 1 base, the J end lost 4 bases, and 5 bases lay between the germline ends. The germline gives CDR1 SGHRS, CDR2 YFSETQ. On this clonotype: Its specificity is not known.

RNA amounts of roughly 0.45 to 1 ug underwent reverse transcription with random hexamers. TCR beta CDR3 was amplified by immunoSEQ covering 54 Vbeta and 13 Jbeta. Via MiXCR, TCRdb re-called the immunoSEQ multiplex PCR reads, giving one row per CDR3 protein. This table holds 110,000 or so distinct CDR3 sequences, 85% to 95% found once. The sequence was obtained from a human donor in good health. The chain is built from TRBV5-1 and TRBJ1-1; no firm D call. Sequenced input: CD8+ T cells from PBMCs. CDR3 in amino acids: CASSLKSTEAFF. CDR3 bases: TGCGCCAGCAGCTTGAAGAGCACTGAAGCTTTCTTT.